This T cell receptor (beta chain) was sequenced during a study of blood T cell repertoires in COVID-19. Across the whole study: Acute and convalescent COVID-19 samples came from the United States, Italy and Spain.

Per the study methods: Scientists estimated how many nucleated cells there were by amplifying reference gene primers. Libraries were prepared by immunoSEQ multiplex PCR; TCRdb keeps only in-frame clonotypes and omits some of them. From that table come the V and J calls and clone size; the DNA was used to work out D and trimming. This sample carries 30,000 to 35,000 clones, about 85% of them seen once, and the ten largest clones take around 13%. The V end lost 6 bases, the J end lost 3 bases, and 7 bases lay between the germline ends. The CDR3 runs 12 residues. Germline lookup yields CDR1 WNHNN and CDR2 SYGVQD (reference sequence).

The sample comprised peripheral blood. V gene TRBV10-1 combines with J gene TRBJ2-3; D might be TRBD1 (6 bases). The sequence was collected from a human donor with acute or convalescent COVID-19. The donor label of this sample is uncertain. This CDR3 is CASSQGTDTQYF. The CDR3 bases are TGCGCCAGCAGCCAGGGGACAGATACGCAGTATTTT.